One and the same sample provided the 5 T cell receptor beta chains below, sequenced in a study of T cell responses to AZD1222 COVID-19 vaccine. Only in-frame clones appear in the TCRdb table, and some are missing; sequencing was by immunoSEQ multiplex PCR. The sample includes about 130,000 clones, 70% to 90% of them seen just once. Sequencing was performed on peripheral blood, taken on day 0 of AZD1222 vaccination. These receptors all come from an adult in good health.

The rearrangement links TRBV7-2 to TRBJ2-5, with TRBD1 identical over 7 bases. The germline V gene has CDR1 SGHTA and CDR2 FQGNSA. The ends lost 0 bases at V and 2 bases at J; junction bases unmatched: 3. CDR3 size: 15 residues. The CDR3: CASSLAGQRQETQYF. For the CDR3, the DNA is TGTGCCAGCAGCTTAGCGGGACAGAGACAAGAGACCCAGTACTTC.

Only one count was recorded for this clone. This chain connects TRBV28 to TRBJ2-7, with 7 positions matching TRBD1. Germline CDR1 reads MDHEN; CDR2 reads SYDVKM. The CDR3 extends over 14 amino acids. The V and J ends lost 5 bases and 10 bases, in that order; junction bases with no gene match: 14. DNA for the CDR3: TGTGCCAGCAGTAAGACAGGGTTCGGTTCTTTACAGTACTTC. The encoded protein is CASSKTGFGSLQYF.

A single count supports this clone. V and J are TRBV9 and TRBJ1-2; the D is unclear. There are 12 residues in the CDR3. Germline-derived CDR1 and CDR2 are SGDLS and YYNGEE. V lost 0 bases, J lost 9 bases, and 9 bases lay in between. The CDR3 sequence is CASSVVRFRYTF. The CDR3 region has the DNA TGTGCCAGCAGCGTAGTCCGGTTCCGCTACACCTTC.

The DNA of the CDR3 is TGTGCCAGCAGCCCGTATGGGGGAGGGCCGACAGATACGCAGTATTTT. It encodes CASSPYGGGPTDTQYF. The rearrangement joins TRBV27 to TRBJ2-3; 7 bases are a match to TRBD2. The CDR3 is made up of 16 amino acids. With V trimmed by 6 bases and J by 3 bases, 12 bases remained unmatched. CDR1 and CDR2 from the germline V gene are MNHEY and SMNVEV (reference sequence).

V and J are TRBV7-9 and TRBJ1-1; 9 bases agree with TRBD1. Germline CDR1 and CDR2: SEHNR and FQNEAQ (reference sequence). V was pared by 5 bases and J by 4 bases, with 2 bases of the junction left unmatched. The CDR3 runs 13 residues. CDR3 loop: CASSLTGGTEAFF. The CDR3, as DNA: TGTGCCAGCAGCCTGACAGGGGGCACTGAAGCTTTCTTT.